This T cell receptor (beta chain) comes out of a study of PD-L1 blockade in urothelial cancer. As for the study in general: At some point between 2013 and 2014 therapy began: atezolizumab 1,200 mg intravenously every 3 weeks. T cells numbered a median of roughly 150,000 in the blood samples.

Trimming took off 1 base at V and 10 bases at J, with 6 bases between the two ends. Germline lookup yields CDR1 MGHRA and CDR2 YSYEKL. This CDR3 region has 11 residues. This clone turned up a few times. Time point: pretreatment peripheral blood. Patients had urothelial carcinoma that was locally advanced or metastatic. Pretreatment and on-treatment blood mononuclear cell samples were taken, totaling between 1 and 8 time points per patient. The method was immunoSEQ multiplex PCR; TCRdb's version includes in-frame clones alone and lacks a portion of them. This sample has about 130,000 clones, with around 85% found just once.

V is TRBV4-1 and J is TRBJ2-3; D possibly corresponds to TRBD1 (6 bases). Source: PBMCs, taken around atezolizumab (anti-PD-L1) treatment. The sequence was obtained from a man aged 50-60 years with urothelial cancer. CDR3 amino acids: CASSQGQAQYF. Written as DNA, the CDR3 is TGCGCCAGCAGCCAAGGACAGGCGCAGTATTTT.